This T cell receptor beta chain was captured by sequencing in a study of PD-1 blockade in classical Hodgkin lymphoma. Study-wide results and limits: With respect to the repertoire differences, their causes, possibly disease activity or prior therapy, remain undefined.

This CDR3 spans 13 amino acids. Germline CDR1 and CDR2: SGDLS and YYNGEE. Trimming left V 2 bases short and J 8 bases short, with 13 bases between. A single count supports this clone. What it binds is not known. Sequenced by immunoSEQ multiplex PCR; TCRdb stores in-frame clones only, minus some. The table shows approximately 70,000 clones, with over 90% occurring only once. Time point here: newly diagnosed, previously untreated cHL patient sample. The authors used newly diagnosed, untreated classical Hodgkin lymphoma PBMCs as comparison. The sequenced material came from peripheral blood mononuclear cells (PBMCs). This sequence originates from a human donor with classical Hodgkin lymphoma. The chain recombines TRBV9 with TRBJ1-2; D not certain. In nucleotides, the CDR3 is TGTGCCAGCAGCGTCTTGGCCCCGCCGGGCTACACCTTC. Translating gives CASSVLAPPGYTF.